This TCR beta chain was sequenced during a study of shared clonotypes between healthy human individuals. In the case of this clone: What it binds is not known.

Notes on the study in general: Limitation of the genetic and exposure-history diversity represented came from the few donors.

Each replicate PCR on the sorted subsets used about 0.2 ug DNA (around 30,000 T cell genomes). The assay was immunoSEQ multiplex PCR, and TCRdb's table has in-frame clones only and misses some. This table holds about 2.4 million clones, roughly 93% found once. All donors were healthy HIV-negative adults lacking recent acute infections or vaccinations. The CDR3 has 16 residues. Germline assignment: CDR1 GTSNPN and CDR2 SVGIG (reference sequence). Unmatched junction bases numbered 5, after V lost 1 base and J lost 2 bases. The receptor was isolated from a man in his late teens or twenties in good health. Some clones in this sample may be carry-over from other donors' samples. J is TRBJ1-5 and V is TRBV30; 10 nucleotides match TRBD1. The source material was naive CD4+ T cells from PBMCs. Subset of the sample: CD45RA+ positively selected. The CDR3 loop is CAWSGGQGKGNQPQHF. Here the CDR3 DNA reads TGTGCCTGGAGTGGGGGACAGGGGAAAGGCAATCAGCCCCAGCATTTT.